This TCR beta chain was sequenced during a study of T cell responses to AZD1222 COVID-19 vaccine. Produced via immunoSEQ multiplex PCR; TCRdb's table is partial and in-frame only. The data show some 79,000 clones, 80% to 90% seen once. Germline values: CDR1 MNHEY, CDR2 SMNVEV (reference sequence). The CDR3 spans 13 residues. Deletions cut 2 bases from V and 11 bases from J, with 15 bases between. The receptor's source is an adult who received the AZD1222 COVID-19 vaccine. V usage is TRBV27 and J usage is TRBJ1-1, with unresolved D. This specimen was peripheral blood, taken 28 days after the second AZD1222 dose. Here the CDR3 DNA reads TGTGCCAGCAGTTTAATAGACGGAAGAGGTGCTTTCTTT. It specifies CASSLIDGRGAFF.